This T cell receptor beta chain was sequenced for a study of neurological immune-mediated disorders. About the research overall: The disease course was relapsing-remitting in roughly 31 and secondary progressive in about 8.5% of the roughly 34 multiple sclerosis patients. Notes on the study in general: The absence of any CDR3 amino acid sequence shared by expanded clones across subjects suggests that repertoires were private in all groups.

Germline V gene sequence: CDR1 KGHSH, CDR2 LQKENI. This CDR3 spans 14 amino acids. Between the trimmed V and J ends, which lost 6 bases and 0 bases, there was a span of 11 bases. Synthesis of cDNA was carried out by template-switch 5'RACE. The reaction used 10-nucleotide random UMIs. TCRdb passed the 5' RACE reads through MiXCR, listing each CDR3 protein once. The table records roughly 65,000 distinct CDR3 sequences, about 4% of them present only once. This clonotype was recorded a few times. The target antigen is unknown. The chain is built from TRBV18 and TRBJ1-2; D is perhaps TRBD1 (5 bases). This TCR derives from a man aged 50 to 60 with multiple sclerosis. Specimen: PBMCs. CDR3 residues: CASSGDRSNYGYTF. CDR3 coding DNA: TGTGCCAGCTCGGGGGACCGATCTAACTATGGCTACACCTTC. Combining the CDR3 with reference TRBV18 and TRBJ1-2 gives the whole variable domain NAGVMQNPRHLVRRRGQEARLRCSPMKGHSHVYWYRQLPEEGLKFMVYLQKENIIDESGMPKERFSAEFPKEGPSILRIQQVVRGDSAAYFCASSGDRSNYGYTFGSGTRLTVV.